A selection of T cell receptor beta chains follows, all from one sample in a study of blood T cell repertoires in COVID-19. Sequenced by immunoSEQ multiplex PCR; TCRdb stores in-frame clones only, minus some. The repertoire holds 70,000 to 95,000 clones, roughly 88% seen once, with about 25% in the top ten. Sequenced sample: peripheral blood. The receptors derive from a human donor in a cohort sampled during active COVID-19. The CDR3 runs from the conserved cysteine through the conserved F or W. The order of the fields is J gene, V gene, CDR3 protein.

>TRBJ1-1|TRBV5-5
CASSWGQRMNTEAFF
>TRBJ1-1|TRBV11-2
CASSLSTHRAYTEAFF
>TRBJ2-3|TRBV5-4
CASSGGTGTSTDTQYF
>TRBJ1-5|TRBV7-2
CASSTRQGKDQPQHF
>TRBJ1-1|TRBV11-2
CASSLSRERVSRGEAFF
>TRBJ2-1|TRBV7-2
CASSLDVRTSGRARNEQFF
>TRBJ2-2|TRBV2
CASSLSGELFF
>TRBJ2-3|TRBV13
CASSSSGGVADTQYF
>TRBJ1-5|TRBV6-2/TRBV6-3
CASSYWGDNQPQHF
>TRBJ1-1|TRBV19
CASSIVSGAAFF
>TRBJ2-7|TRBV6-5
CASSSLAGPYEQYF
>TRBJ2-7|TRBV10-3
CAISESGAGEQYF
>TRBJ1-5|TRBV6-2/TRBV6-3
CASSRGQGHLYSNQPQHF
>TRBJ2-1|TRBV6-2/TRBV6-3
CASSYSEMTEQFF
>TRBJ1-2|TRBV6-4
CASSESYGYGYTF
>TRBJ2-3|TRBV5-8
CASTRQGWADTQYF
>TRBJ2-5|TRBV5-4
CASSQGGAGETQYF